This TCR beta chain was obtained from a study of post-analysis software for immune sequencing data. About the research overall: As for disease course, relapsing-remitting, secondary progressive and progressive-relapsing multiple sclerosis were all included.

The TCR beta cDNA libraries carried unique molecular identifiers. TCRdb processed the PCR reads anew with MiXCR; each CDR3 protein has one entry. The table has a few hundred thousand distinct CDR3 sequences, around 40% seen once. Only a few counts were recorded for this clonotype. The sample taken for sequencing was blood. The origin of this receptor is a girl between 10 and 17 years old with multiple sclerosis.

The CDR3 DNA is TGTGCCAGCTCACCACAGGACTATGGCTACACCTTC. It encodes CASSPQDYGYTF. The V call is TRBV18, the J call TRBJ1-2, with no clear D. V was clipped by 1 base and J by 3 bases, with 3 bases between them. Germline CDR1 reads KGHSH; CDR2 reads LQKENI. CDR3 size: 12 residues.